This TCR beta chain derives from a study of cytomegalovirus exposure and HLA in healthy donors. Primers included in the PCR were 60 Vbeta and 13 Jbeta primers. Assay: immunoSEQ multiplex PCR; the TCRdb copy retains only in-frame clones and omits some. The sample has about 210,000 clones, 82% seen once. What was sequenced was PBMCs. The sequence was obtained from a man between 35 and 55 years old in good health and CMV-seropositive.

The CDR3 DNA is TGTGCCAGCAGTAAGTCTAGCGGTACAAGCTCCTACAATGAGCAGTTCTTC. Its protein product is CASSKSSGTSSYNEQFF. The V call is TRBV27, the J call TRBJ2-1; 7 bases map to TRBD2. V was pared by 5 bases and J by 0 bases, with 10 bases of the junction left unmatched. CDR1 is MNHEY, CDR2 SMNVEV, per germline (reference sequence). CDR3 size: 17 residues.